The present T cell receptor (beta chain) was sequenced within a study of memory CD4+ T cells and cytomegalovirus serostatus. General study results and limits: CMV serostatus prediction reached median AUC approximately 0.96, or 0.89 with US-trained model.

The sort gate was single viable CD3+CD4+CD8-CD45RO+ cells for memory CD4+ T cells. CMV serostatus came from serum IgG against pp150, pp28, p38, p52. After thawing, CD4+ T cells were positively selected. Repertoires were generated with immunoSEQ multiplex PCR, while TCRdb's copy carries only in-frame clones and drops some. The top ten clones hold approximately 1% of a sample with 55,000 to 65,000 clones, roughly 77% of them seen once. There are 17 residues in the CDR3. Between the trimmed V and J ends, which lost 7 bases and 3 bases, there was a span of 22 bases. CDR1 MDHEN and CDR2 SYDVKM come from the germline V gene. On this clone: The antigen is unknown.

This sequence originates from an adult in good health and CMV-seronegative. Sample: memory CD4+ T cells from blood. The chain joins TRBV28 to TRBJ2-4, with D perhaps TRBD1 (6 bases). CDR3 loop: CASTNHGQGKGKNIQYF. The CDR3 DNA sequence: TGTGCCAGCACCAACCATGGGCAGGGGAAAGGCAAAAACATTCAGTACTTC.